The rows below give T cell receptor beta chains drawn from one sample of a study of blood T cell repertoires in COVID-19. The data were produced by immunoSEQ multiplex PCR, yet TCRdb's version contains in-frame clones alone and is incomplete. The repertoire holds 200,000 to 250,000 clones, with 85% as singletons. Material: PBMCs or T cells enriched from blood (not recorded which). All receptors come from a man between 40 and 49 years old who had recovered from COVID-19. The CDR3 runs from the conserved cysteine through the conserved F or W. A D gene is named only where the DNA matches it firmly.

v_call	d_call	j_call	cdr3_aa
TRBV28	NA	TRBJ2-1	CASQLEMGAEYNEQFF
TRBV2	NA	TRBJ1-2	CASSDQVYGYTF
TRBV5-4	NA	TRBJ2-5	CASSLNSASQETQYF
TRBV2	TRBD1	TRBJ1-3	CASTRQGKSSGNTIYF
TRBV4-1	TRBD2	TRBJ2-5	CASSRGLLQETQYF
TRBV5-4	NA	TRBJ2-7	CASSPQTLGSYEQYF
TRBV5-1	TRBD2	TRBJ2-5	CASSLAYLAGGIGETQYF
TRBV7-8	TRBD1	TRBJ1-1	CASSSERTGNTEAFF
TRBV7-2	TRBD1	TRBJ1-4	CASSSTTGGKLFF
TRBV7-2	NA	TRBJ2-7	CASSLLGARYEQYF
TRBV5-1	NA	TRBJ2-4	CASSSGSAKNIQYF
TRBV15	TRBD1	TRBJ1-4	CATSRDLAGGATGNEKLFF
TRBV28	TRBD2	TRBJ2-1	CASGKTSGRFEQFF
TRBV30	NA	TRBJ1-2	CAWSGVLYGYTF
TRBV19	NA	TRBJ2-1	CASTFRAGTYHNEQFF
TRBV25-1	TRBD1	TRBJ1-1	CASSDRGVNTEAFF
TRBV7-9	TRBD1	TRBJ2-2	CASSSETGSPGELFF
TRBV7-3	NA	TRBJ2-3	CASSFGGSQDTQYF
TRBV28	TRBD1	TRBJ2-2	CASSLGTGRVFGELFF
TRBV4-3	NA	TRBJ2-7	CASSQESRGKFREQYF
TRBV7-2	TRBD2	TRBJ2-2	CASSLKSGRRTGELFF
TRBV6-2/TRBV6-3	TRBD2	TRBJ2-2	CASSYEGLAGFTGELFF
TRBV7-2	TRBD2	TRBJ2-7	CASSLAGGKTYEQYF